These 25 T cell receptor beta chains share one sample of origin, sequenced in a study of Graves' ophthalmopathy and Graves' hyperthyroidism. TCR beta CDR3 amplification used RNA transcripts. Second-round multiplex PCR came after first-round RT-PCR with HTBI primers. MiXCR, run by TCRdb on the multiplex PCR reads, gives a single entry per CDR3 protein. The sample records hundreds of thousands of distinct CDR3 sequences, roughly 20% being singletons. Material for sequencing was peripheral blood. The receptors were gathered from a woman in her late teens or twenties with stable Graves' hyperthyroidism.

Ten or more counts support this clonotype. A much larger clone is a single base away; this may be a read error. The V call is TRBV10-3, the J call TRBJ2-7; 7 positions match TRBD1. CDR1 is ENHRY and CDR2 is SYGVKD in the germline V gene. This CDR3 contains 12 residues. As DNA, the CDR3 is TGTGCCACCAACGACAGGGCGGGCGAGCAGCACTTC. Encoded protein: CATNDRAGEQHF.

This clonotype was picked up a small number of times. The chain joins TRBV30 to TRBJ1-2, with 8 positions matching TRBD1. J lost 13 bases, V lost 5 bases, and 9 bases had no gene match. Germline CDR1 GTSNPN, CDR2 SVGIG (reference sequence). The CDR3 has 11 amino acids. The DNA for the CDR3 is TGTGCCTGGCTACGGACAGGGCCTATCACCTTC. It is translated as CAWLRTGPITF.

This clonotype was observed many times. V usage is TRBV27 and J usage is TRBJ1-5, with D uncertain. The germline gives CDR1 MNHEY, CDR2 SMNVEV (reference sequence). The CDR3 consists of 13 residues. Trimming took off 6 bases at V and 5 bases at J, with 11 bases between the two ends. For the CDR3, the DNA is TGTGCCAGCAGCCTACAACCTTATCAGCCCCAGCATTTT. It yields the protein CASSLQPYQPQHF.

This chain joins TRBV28 and TRBJ1-2, with D possibly TRBD1 on 6 matching bases. Per germline, CDR1 MDHEN and CDR2 SYDVKM. Trimming removed 4 bases at V and 3 bases at J, with 12 bases between. This CDR3 has 14 amino acids. In DNA, the CDR3 is TGTGCCAGCAGTTCTGGACAGAGACACTATGGCTACACCTTC. Encoded protein: CASSSGQRHYGYTF.

This clonotype was seen repeatedly, ten times or more. The chain combines TRBV12-3 or TRBV12-4 with TRBJ2-7; TRBD1 matches at 10 bases. V was pared by 1 base and J by 5 bases, with 5 bases of the junction left unmatched. CDR3 length: 15 residues. As DNA, the CDR3 is TGTGCCAGCAGTTTAGGAGGGACAGGGGTACACGAGCAGTACTTC. It translates to CASSLGGTGVHEQYF.

This clonotype was observed many times. J is TRBJ2-2 and V is TRBV12-3 or TRBV12-4; D is unclear. The ends were cut back, 1 base at V and 1 base at J, with 4 bases in the middle. This CDR3 is 14 amino acids long. Here the CDR3 DNA reads TGTGCCAGCAGTTTAGGACTGAACACCGGGGAGCTGTTTTTT. It codes for CASSLGLNTGELFF.

This clonotype showed up just once. The rearrangement joins TRBV13 to TRBJ2-5; unclear D gene. V lost 2 bases, J lost 0 bases, and 13 bases lay in between. The germline gives CDR1 PRHDT, CDR2 FYEKMQ (reference sequence). This CDR3 is built from 16 residues. CDR3 DNA sequence: TGTGCCAGCAGCTTAAGCCAGGCCCCGTACCAAGAGACCCAGTACTTC. It yields the protein CASSLSQAPYQETQYF. The full variable domain, completed using reference TRBV13 and TRBJ2-5, is AAGVIQSPRHLIKEKRETATLKCYPIPRHDTVYWYQQGPGQDPQFLISFYEKMQSDKGSIPDRFSAQQFSDYHSELNMSSLELGDSALYFCASSLSQAPYQETQYFGPGTRLLVL.

This clonotype was recorded at least ten times. V and J are TRBV12-3 or TRBV12-4 and TRBJ1-1; TRBD1 aligns across 8 bases. Trimming at V came to 5 bases and at J to 1 base, leaving 6 bases not matched to a gene. The CDR3 is 15 residues long. Written as DNA, the CDR3 is TGTGCCAGCAGTACTGGGGACAGGAAGAACACTGAAGCTTTCTTT. This gives the protein CASSTGDRKNTEAFF.

In its sample, this clonotype was seen many times. This chain uses TRBV2 with TRBJ1-1; D gene ambiguous. The V gene's germline CDR1 is SNHLY and CDR2 FYNNEI. The CDR3 extends over 12 amino acids. Trimming took 7 bases from V and 1 from J, leaving 7 bases between them. Here the CDR3 DNA reads TGTGCCAGCACCCCGACGAACACTGAAGCTTTCTTT. This gives the protein CASTPTNTEAFF.

There are many counts of this clonotype. The rearrangement joins TRBV20-1 to TRBJ1-5; possible D gene TRBD1, 6 bases. The germline V gene has CDR1 DFQATT and CDR2 SNEGSKA (reference sequence). The CDR3 extends over 13 amino acids. Trimming removed 0 bases at V and 7 bases at J, with 10 bases between. CDR3 sequence reads: CSARDSGEQPQHF. In nucleotides, the CDR3 is TGCAGTGCTAGAGATTCAGGGGAACAGCCCCAGCATTTT.

This clonotype showed up many times. The rearrangement links TRBV28 to TRBJ2-7; D remains unclear. Germline V gene data show CDR1 as MDHEN and CDR2 as SYDVKM. The CDR3 is 15 residues long. V was clipped by 8 bases and J by 2 bases, with 19 bases between them. DNA for the CDR3: TGTGCCAGCGCAGGATCTTCGCTTGGGACCTACGAGCAGTACTTC. As protein: CASAGSSLGTYEQYF.

The sample holds many counts of this clonotype. The rearrangement links TRBV6-5 to TRBJ2-3; 8 bases fit TRBD2. The germline V gene has CDR1 MNHEY and CDR2 SVGAGI. The CDR3 is 15 residues long. J lost 8 bases, V lost 0 bases, and 7 bases had no gene match. The CDR3 nucleotides are TGTGCCAGCAGTTACTCGATGAACAGCGGGGGTACGCAGTATTTT. Residues: CASSYSMNSGGTQYF.

A few counts support this clonotype. The J gene is TRBJ2-7, the V gene TRBV3-1; D may be TRBD2 (6 bases). This CDR3 has 14 residues. CDR1 LGHDT and CDR2 YNNKEL come from the germline V gene (reference sequence). The V and J ends lost 3 bases and 4 bases respectively, with 13 bases between them. CDR3 sequence (DNA): TGTGCCAGCAGCCAGGAGACGGGAGCTTACGAGCAGTACTTC. Encoded protein: CASSQETGAYEQYF.

This clonotype was seen repeatedly, ten times or more. The chain has TRBV12-3 or TRBV12-4 and TRBJ2-2; D assignment may be TRBD1 or TRBD2 (5 bases each). Trimming shortened V by 8 bases and J by 6 bases, and 13 bases separated the two germline ends. CDR3 size: 13 residues. CDR3 sequence reads: CASAVTGPGELFF. The CDR3 DNA follows: TGTGCCAGCGCCGTGACGGGGCCCGGGGAGCTGTTTTTT.

This clonotype occurred many times. V is TRBV28 and J is TRBJ2-7; 8 nucleotides agree with TRBD1. The CDR3 length is 15 residues. The V gene end was trimmed by 6 bases and the J gene end by 1 base; junction bases not matched to a gene: 8. The germline gives CDR1 MDHEN, CDR2 SYDVKM. CDR3 nucleotide sequence: TGTGCCAGCAGGTCCGGACAGGGAGAATCCTACGAGCAGTACTTC. Its translation is CASRSGQGESYEQYF.

Note on this clonotype: A read error may be the cause here, since a much bigger clone is one base away. CDR3 sequence reads: CASSRAPADTQYF. The CDR3 DNA sequence: TGCGCCAGCAGCCGGGCCCCCGCAGATACGCAGTATTTT. The chain couples TRBV5-1 to TRBJ2-3; the D is unclear. Trimming removed 4 bases from V and 4 bases from J, with 10 bases in between. CDR3 length: 13 residues. From germline, CDR1 is SGHRS and CDR2 YFSETQ. The entire variable domain, with the rest obtained from reference TRBV5-1 and TRBJ2-3, is as follows: KAGVTQTPRYLIKTRGQQVTLSCSPISGHRSVSWYQQTPGQGLQFLFEYFSETQRNKGNFPGRFSGRQFSNSRSEMNVSTLELGDSALYLCASSRAPADTQYFGPGTRLTVL.

Ten or more counts support this clonotype. The V gene is TRBV12-3 or TRBV12-4, the J gene TRBJ2-7, with D unresolved. V lost 5 bases and J lost 0, with 8 bases in between. This CDR3 has 13 residues. The CDR3 DNA follows: TGTGCCAGCAGTCCCCCTTTCTCCTACGAGCAGTACTTC. Its protein product is CASSPPFSYEQYF.

This clonotype occurred many times. V and J are TRBV11-2 and TRBJ2-5; either TRBD1 or TRBD2 may fit D (5 bases each). Germline CDR1 SGHAT, CDR2 FQNNGV. V lost 4 bases and J 1 base, leaving 13 bases between the germline ends. The CDR3 covers 15 residues. The CDR3 region has the DNA TGTGCCAGCAGCTCACCGGGACGGATCCAAGAGACCCAGTACTTC. This encodes CASSSPGRIQETQYF.

The chain joins TRBV6-4 to TRBJ2-2, with TRBD2 matching over 12 bases. Looked up from germline, CDR1 is MRHNA and CDR2 is SNTAGT. The CDR3 runs 15 residues. V gave up 8 bases and J gave up 4 bases; unmatched junction bases: 5. CDR3 in DNA: TGTGCCAGCTCGGGACTAGCGGGCCCCACCGGGGAGCTGTTTTTT. Translation gives CASSGLAGPTGELFF.

This clonotype was observed many times. The V gene is TRBV19, the J gene TRBJ1-1; 11 positions match TRBD1. The V segment lost 4 bases and the J segment 0 bases; nucleotides outside the gene matches: 7. There are 17 residues in the CDR3. From germline, CDR1 is LNHDA and CDR2 SQIVND (reference sequence). CDR3 nucleotide sequence: TGTGCCAGTAGTACCCGGGACAGGGGGGATTTGAACACTGAAGCTTTCTTT. Amino acids: CASSTRDRGDLNTEAFF.

This clonotype was seen at least ten times. V usage is TRBV30 and J usage is TRBJ1-2; no clear D gene. The CDR3 sequence is 13 residues long. V was cut by 0 bases and J by 1 base, with 6 bases left in between. Germline lookup yields CDR1 GTSNPN and CDR2 SVGIG (reference sequence). The CDR3 region has the DNA TGTGCCTGGAGTGTCGACCTTAACTATGGCTACACCTTC. Translated, it gives CAWSVDLNYGYTF.

This clonotype was observed a handful of times. V and J are TRBV13 and TRBJ2-5; 8 nucleotides align to TRBD1. This CDR3 has 14 amino acids. Germline-derived CDR1 and CDR2 are PRHDT and FYEKMQ (reference sequence). Trimming cost V 5 bases and J 6 bases; bases outside gene matches: 8. This CDR3 is CASSPRTGLKTQYF. CDR3 DNA sequence: TGTGCCAGCAGCCCCCGGACAGGGTTGAAGACCCAGTACTTC.

This clonotype was observed at least ten times. The gene calls are TRBV2 and TRBJ2-7, with D maybe TRBD2 (6 bases). Per the germline V gene, CDR1 is SNHLY and CDR2 is FYNNEI. CDR3 size: 12 residues. Trimming pared 8 bases from V and 7 bases from J, leaving 15 bases between. CDR3 protein: CASGRLGGEQYF. The DNA of the CDR3 is TGTGCCAGCGGGCGACTAGGCGGGGAGCAGTACTTC.

The sample holds many counts of this clonotype. This sequence joins TRBV19 and TRBJ1-5, with 11 positions matching TRBD1. V shed 7 bases and J 3 bases; nucleotides not matched to a gene: 5. CDR1 is LNHDA and CDR2 is SQIVND in the germline V gene (reference sequence). This CDR3 has 15 amino acids. The CDR3: CASTGQGADNQPQHF. As DNA, the CDR3 is TGTGCCAGTACTGGACAGGGGGCAGACAATCAGCCCCAGCATTTT.

The rearrangement joins TRBV20-1 to TRBJ1-2, with D perhaps TRBD1 (5 bases). The V and J ends lost 2 bases and 2 bases respectively, with 9 bases between them. Germline assignment: CDR1 DFQATT and CDR2 SNEGSKA (reference sequence). The CDR3 length is 13 residues. In DNA, the CDR3 is TGCAGTGCTAGACAGGGCATCAACTATGGCTACACCTTC. Translating gives CSARQGINYGYTF.